Included here is one T cell receptor (beta chain) sequence, with context. The sample belongs to a study of T cells after yellow fever vaccination. V shed 1 base and J shed 2 bases, with 6 bases lying between them. This CDR3 spans 15 amino acids. CDR1 is SGHTA, CDR2 FQGTGA, per germline. Each CDR3 protein is one row after TCRdb ran MiXCR on the 5' RACE reads. The sample has about 580,000 distinct CDR3 sequences, about 17% seen once; the top ten hold 15% to 20%. The sequences come from PBMCs, collected 5 to 6 days after the first yellow fever vaccination. This chain uses TRBV7-3 with TRBJ2-6; no firm D call. The clonotype was recovered from a man aged 18 to 29 who received the YFV17D yellow fever vaccine. DNA for the CDR3: TGTGCCAGCAGCTTAATCGAGGCTGGGGCCAACGTCCTGACTTTC. Residues: CASSLIEAGANVLTF.